The sample holds one count of the clone carrying this T cell receptor (beta chain). Germline is not matched at one junction end, which may reflect a read error. This record belongs to a study of OX40 agonist ivuxolimab in advanced cancers. The CDR3 totals 18 residues. Assay: immunoSEQ multiplex PCR; the TCRdb copy retains only in-frame clones and omits some. The table shows over 55,000 clones, with 80% occurring only once. The chain couples TRBV23-1 to TRBJ2-6, with D tentatively TRBD1 (5 bases). TRBV23-1 is an ORF for which the function is uncertain. This clonotype originated in an adult with an advanced solid tumor such as melanoma, head and neck, liver or kidney cancer. Sequencing was performed on CD4+ or CD8+ T cells sorted from blood, taken in a trial of the OX40 agonist ivuxolimab. In DNA form, the CDR3 reads TGCGCCAGCAGTCAATATGGCAGGGCTGATACTGGGGCCAACGTCCTGGCTTTC. Translation gives CASSQYGRADTGANVLAF.